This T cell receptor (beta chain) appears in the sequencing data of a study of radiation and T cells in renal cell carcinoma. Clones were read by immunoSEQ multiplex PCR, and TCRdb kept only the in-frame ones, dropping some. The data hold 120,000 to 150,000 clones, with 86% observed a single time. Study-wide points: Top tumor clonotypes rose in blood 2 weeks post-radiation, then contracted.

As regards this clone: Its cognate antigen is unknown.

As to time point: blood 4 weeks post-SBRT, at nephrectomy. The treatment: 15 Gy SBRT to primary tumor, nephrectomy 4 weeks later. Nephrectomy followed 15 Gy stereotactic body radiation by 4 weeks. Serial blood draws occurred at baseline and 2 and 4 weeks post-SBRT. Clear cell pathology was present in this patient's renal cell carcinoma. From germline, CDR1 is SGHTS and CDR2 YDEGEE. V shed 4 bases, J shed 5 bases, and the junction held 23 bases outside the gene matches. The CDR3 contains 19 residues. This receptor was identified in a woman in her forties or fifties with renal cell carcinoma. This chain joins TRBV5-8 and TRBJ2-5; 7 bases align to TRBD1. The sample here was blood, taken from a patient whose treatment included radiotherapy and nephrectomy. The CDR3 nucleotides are TGTGCCAGCAGCCCCCATCTCGGCATGGGACAGAGGGGAGCGGAGACCCAGTACTTC. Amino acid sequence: CASSPHLGMGQRGAETQYF. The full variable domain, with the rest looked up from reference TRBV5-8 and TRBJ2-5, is EAGVTQSPTHLIKTRGQQATLRCSPISGHTSVYWYQQALGLGLQFLLWYDEGEERNRGNFPPRFSGRQFPNYSSELNVNALELEDSALYLCASSPHLGMGQRGAETQYFGPGTRLLVL.